Listed here are 3 T cell receptor beta chains from one sample, sequenced in a study of T cell responses to AZD1222 COVID-19 vaccine. Clones were sequenced by immunoSEQ multiplex PCR, and TCRdb holds only the in-frame ones, with some missing. Of 120,000 to 150,000 clones listed, roughly 84% were seen once; the top ten hold 5% to 6%. The sample was peripheral blood, taken 28 days after the second AZD1222 dose. The source is an adult who received the AZD1222 COVID-19 vaccine.

V is TRBV11-2 and J is TRBJ1-1; 8 nucleotides align to TRBD1. Losses at the gene ends were 1 base for V and 1 base for J; bases not matched to a gene: 11. Germline V gene data show CDR1 as SGHAT and CDR2 as FQNNGV. This CDR3 contains 18 residues. Written as DNA, the CDR3 is TGTGCCAGCAGCTTAGTCCGGCCAGGGGGCAAAAGGAACACTGAAGCTTTCTTT. Protein: CASSLVRPGGKRNTEAFF. Looking up the rest from reference TRBV11-2 and TRBJ1-1 gives the full variable domain: EAGVAQSPRYKIIEKRQSVAFWCNPISGHATLYWYQQILGQGPKLLIQFQNNGVVDDSQLPKDRFSAERLKGVDSTLKIQPAKLEDSAVYLCASSLVRPGGKRNTEAFFGQGTRLTVV.

V gene TRBV7-9 combines with J gene TRBJ2-3; 13 bases match TRBD2. V was clipped by 4 bases and J by 2 bases; unmatched bases: 12. The V gene's germline CDR1 is SEHNR and CDR2 FQNEAQ (reference sequence). This CDR3 has 19 residues. CDR3 in amino acids: CASSSSGTSGALVTDTQYF. CDR3 coding DNA: TGTGCCAGCAGCTCCAGCGGGACTAGCGGGGCACTAGTCACAGATACGCAGTATTTT.

This clone appeared a few times. The V gene is TRBV5-1, the J gene TRBJ1-3; perhaps TRBD1 as D (6 bases). V gave up 1 base and J gave up 2 bases, with 10 bases separating them. The V gene's germline CDR1 is SGHRS and CDR2 YFSETQ. The CDR3 is 15 amino acids. CDR3 protein: CASSLRGAAGNTIYF. The DNA for the CDR3 is TGCGCCAGCAGCTTGCGGGGGGCGGCTGGAAACACCATATATTTT.